These T cell receptor beta chains were read from a single sample in a study of cytomegalovirus exposure and HLA in healthy donors. Assay: immunoSEQ multiplex PCR; the TCRdb copy retains only in-frame clones and omits some. This sample has tens of thousands of clones, with roughly two thirds found just once. Material for sequencing was PBMCs. These receptors were taken from a woman aged 45-65 years in good health and CMV-seropositive. The CDR3 runs from the conserved cysteine through the conserved F or W. D genes are given only for firm matches. Not all rows give a size; the values are once, few, many and, for expanded clones, a class.

j_call,v_call,clone_size,d_call,cdr3_aa,cdr3_nt
TRBJ2-3,TRBV29-1,.,TRBD1,CSVERGPTSTDTQYF,TGCAGCGTTGAGAGGGGGCCTACTAGCACAGATACGCAGTATTTT
TRBJ1-2,TRBV7-9,.,TRBD1,CASSFDRAYGYTF,TGTGCCAGCAGTTTCGACAGGGCCTATGGCTACACCTTC
TRBJ2-3,TRBV11-2,.,.,CASSLRGGTDTQYF,TGTGCCAGCAGCCTCAGGGGGGGCACAGATACGCAGTATTTT
TRBJ2-6,TRBV27,.,.,CASSSSSSSGANVLTF,TGTGCCAGCAGTTCGTCTTCGTCCTCTGGGGCCAACGTCCTGACTTTC
TRBJ1-2,TRBV7-9,.,.,CASSLRGGGSYYGYTF,TGTGCCAGCAGCTTACGAGGGGGGGGGAGCTACTATGGCTACACCTTC
TRBJ1-6,TRBV28,.,.,CASNRHHNSPLHF,TGTGCCAGCAACAGACACCATAATTCACCCCTCCACTTT
TRBJ2-7,TRBV5-5,once,.,CASSPGSGQYF,TGTGCCAGCAGCCCCGGGTCTGGGCAGTACTTC
TRBJ2-7,TRBV2,.,.,CASAGTPTYEQYF,TGTGCCAGCGCCGGGACACCTACCTACGAGCAGTACTTC
TRBJ1-1,TRBV4-1,.,TRBD1,CASRLTGTNWVAFF,TGCGCCAGCAGACTGACAGGGACGAACTGGGTGGCTTTCTTT
TRBJ1-5,TRBV19,.,.,CASSISRGSNQPQHF,TGTGCCAGTAGTATAAGCAGGGGAAGTAATCAGCCCCAGCATTTT
TRBJ1-3,TRBV7-9,.,.,CASSLSSGHSGNTIYF,TGTGCCAGCAGCTTGTCCTCTGGGCACTCTGGAAACACCATATATTTT
TRBJ1-1,TRBV6-1,.,.,CASSDTGLRAFF,TGTGCCAGCAGCGACACAGGGCTGCGGGCTTTCTTT
TRBJ2-3,TRBV5-6,.,.,CASSLSGSEYTDTQYF,TGTGCCAGCAGCTTGTCGGGATCCGAGTACACAGATACGCAGTATTTT
TRBJ2-5,TRBV27,.,.,CASSLSRTLATQYF,TGTGCCAGCAGTTTATCCCGGACTCTAGCGACCCAGTACTTC
TRBJ2-7,TRBV5-1,.,TRBD1,CASRPGQGVNEQYF,TGCGCCAGCCGACCGGGACAGGGGGTCAACGAGCAGTACTTC
TRBJ1-5,TRBV5-5,.,.,CASSLFPQNQPQHF,TGTGCCAGCAGCTTGTTCCCTCAGAATCAGCCCCAGCATTTT
TRBJ2-1,TRBV13,.,.,CASSSTKTTGYNEQFF,TGTGCCAGCAGCTCCACCAAGACGACAGGCTACAATGAGCAGTTCTTC
TRBJ2-1,TRBV28,once,.,CASSALYNEQFF,TGTGCCAGCAGTGCCCTATACAATGAGCAGTTCTTC
TRBJ1-1,TRBV19,few,.,CASSMTGHTEAFF,TGTGCCAGTAGTATGACTGGCCACACTGAAGCTTTCTTT
TRBJ1-2,TRBV11-2,.,.,CASSLGQVGYGYTF,TGTGCCAGCAGCTTAGGGCAGGTGGGCTATGGCTACACCTTC
TRBJ2-7,TRBV13,.,.,CASSFYGYEQYF,TGTGCCAGCAGCTTTTACGGGTACGAGCAGTACTTC
TRBJ2-1,TRBV11-2,.,.,CASSHRAGPAGVNEQFF,TGTGCCAGCAGCCATAGGGCGGGACCCGCTGGGGTCAATGAGCAGTTCTTC
TRBJ2-5,TRBV6-1,.,.,CASSEELGNRGGETQYF,TGTGCCAGCAGTGAAGAATTGGGAAACAGGGGAGGAGAGACCCAGTACTTC
TRBJ2-5,TRBV18,.,TRBD1,CASSPLTGGGETQYF,TGTGCCAGCTCGCCACTTACAGGGGGCGGTGAGACCCAGTACTTC
TRBJ1-1,TRBV6-4,.,.,CASSDSGRPNTEAFF,TGTGCCAGCAGTGACTCGGGCAGGCCGAACACTGAAGCTTTCTTT
TRBJ2-5,TRBV5-1,.,.,CASSLVPGVVDKRETQYF,TGCGCCAGCAGCTTGGTACCGGGGGTTGTCGATAAACGAGAGACCCAGTACTTC
TRBJ2-3,TRBV5-1,.,TRBD1,CASSPPGQGVDTQYF,TGCGCCAGCAGCCCACCGGGACAGGGAGTAGATACGCAGTATTTT
TRBJ1-3,TRBV5-8,.,.,CASSLAYTIYF,TGTGCCAGCAGCTTGGCCTACACCATATATTTT
TRBJ1-2,TRBV7-2,few,TRBD1,CASSWGTDIYGYTF,TGTGCCAGCAGCTGGGGGACAGACATCTATGGCTACACCTTC
TRBJ2-3,TRBV6-1,few,.,CATQPRDLNTDTQYF,TGTGCCACCCAACCCCGGGACTTAAACACAGATACGCAGTATTTT
TRBJ2-7,TRBV5-1,.,.,CASSGGSEQYF,TGCGCCAGCAGCGGGGGCTCCGAGCAGTACTTC
TRBJ1-3,TRBV6-5,few,.,CASGGRGHSGNTIYF,TGTGCCAGCGGGGGGCGGGGGCACTCTGGAAACACCATATATTTT
TRBJ1-5,TRBV6-5,.,TRBD1,CASSYSGTGSQPQHF,TGTGCCAGCAGTTACTCAGGGACAGGGTCTCAGCCCCAGCATTTT
TRBJ1-3,TRBV6-1,few,TRBD1,CASTEQGASGNTIYF,TGTGCCAGCACTGAACAGGGGGCCTCTGGAAACACCATATATTTT
TRBJ1-2,TRBV7-2,few,.,CASSSDNGYTF,TGTGCCAGCAGCTCTGACAATGGCTACACCTTC
TRBJ1-2,TRBV19,.,TRBD1,CASNGQGANYGYTF,TGTGCCAGTAACGGTCAGGGGGCAAACTATGGCTACACCTTC
TRBJ2-1,TRBV6-1,.,.,CASGGISGYEQFF,TGTGCCAGCGGTGGAATTTCCGGGTATGAGCAGTTCTTC
TRBJ2-3,TRBV6-5,.,.,CASSYSWTASTDTQYF,TGTGCCAGCAGTTACTCGTGGACAGCTAGCACAGATACGCAGTATTTT
TRBJ2-1,TRBV5-6,.,.,CASSLDSIGGPYNEQFF,TGTGCCAGCAGCTTGGATTCGATCGGGGGGCCCTACAATGAGCAGTTCTTC
TRBJ2-2,TRBV9,few,TRBD2,CASTPSGLITNTGELFF,TGTGCCAGCACCCCTAGCGGGCTGATAACGAACACCGGGGAGCTGTTTTTT
TRBJ2-6,TRBV27,.,TRBD1,CASSWTGARSGANVLTF,TGTGCCAGCAGTTGGACAGGGGCCCGCTCTGGGGCCAACGTCCTGACTTTC
TRBJ2-2,TRBV9,few,TRBD2,CASSLHRTSGGNTGELFF,TGTGCCAGCAGCCTTCACCGGACTAGCGGGGGGAACACCGGGGAGCTGTTTTTT
TRBJ2-5,TRBV27,.,.,CASSRVGGTQYF,TGTGCCAGCAGCCGTGTCGGGGGAACCCAGTACTTC
TRBJ1-1,TRBV27,.,TRBD1,CASSQGQGWTEAFF,TGTGCCAGCAGCCAAGGACAGGGTTGGACTGAAGCTTTCTTT
TRBJ1-1,TRBV9,few,TRBD1,CASSLEGAEAFF,TGTGCCAGCAGCTTAGAGGGGGCAGAGGCTTTCTTT
TRBJ2-1,TRBV9,.,TRBD2,CASSAPEGGGGHNEQFF,TGTGCCAGCAGCGCCCCTGAGGGCGGGGGGGGCCACAATGAGCAGTTCTTC
TRBJ2-7,TRBV5-1,.,.,CASSLGTASYEQYF,TGCGCCAGCAGCTTGGGGACAGCCTCCTACGAGCAGTACTTC